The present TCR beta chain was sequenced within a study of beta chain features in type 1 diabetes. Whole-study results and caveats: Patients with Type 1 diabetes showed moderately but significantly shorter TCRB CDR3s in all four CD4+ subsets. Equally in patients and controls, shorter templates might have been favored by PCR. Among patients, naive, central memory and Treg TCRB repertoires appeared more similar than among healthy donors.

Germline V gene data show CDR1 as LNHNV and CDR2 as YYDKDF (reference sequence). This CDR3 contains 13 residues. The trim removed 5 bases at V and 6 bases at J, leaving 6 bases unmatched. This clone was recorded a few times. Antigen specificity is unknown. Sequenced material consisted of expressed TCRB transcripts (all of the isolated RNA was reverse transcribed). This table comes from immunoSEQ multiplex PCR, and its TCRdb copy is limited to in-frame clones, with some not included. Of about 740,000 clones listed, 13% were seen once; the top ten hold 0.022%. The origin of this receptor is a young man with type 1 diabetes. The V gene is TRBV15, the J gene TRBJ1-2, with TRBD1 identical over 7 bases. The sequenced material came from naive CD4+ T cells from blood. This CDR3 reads CATSPRDSHGYTF. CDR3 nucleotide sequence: TGTGCCACCAGCCCACGGGACAGTCATGGCTACACCTTC.